The 5 T cell receptor beta chains in this list originate from one sample, sequenced in a study of human T cells and chemical hapten exposure. Each CDR3 protein gets one entry after TCRdb re-called the RACE reads with MiXCR. This table holds tens of thousands of distinct CDR3 sequences, roughly a tenth found once. Time point in this sample: patch test 3, about 24 weeks after DPC sensitization. Treatment indicated: therapeutic diphenylcyclopropenone sensitization with weekly scalp DPC. The specimen comprised whole blood, sampled in connection with sensitization to the hapten diphenylcyclopropenone (DPC). Receptors were obtained from a woman aged 25 to 45 with alopecia areata. Some clones in this sample may be carry-over from other donors' samples.

This clonotype was recorded at least ten times. The CDR3 nucleotides are TGTGCCAGCAGCAAAGACGGCCCTAGCCCATACTACAATGAGCAGTTCTTC. Translated: CASSKDGPSPYYNEQFF. This chain uses TRBV21-1 with TRBJ2-1; the listed D gene, TRBD2, was not tested against the DNA. TRBV21-1 is deemed a pseudogene. This CDR3 spans 17 amino acids.

This clonotype has ten or more counts. V gene TRBV6-6 combines with J gene TRBJ2-7; 8 bases are shared with TRBD1. The CDR3 covers 14 residues. Germline values: CDR1 MNHNY, CDR2 SVGAGI (reference sequence). Trimming removed 6 bases from V and 5 bases from J; junction bases left unmatched: 9. Here the CDR3 DNA reads TGTGCCAGCAGAGGCGGACAGGGAAAGGACGAGCAGTACTTC. As protein: CASRGGQGKDEQYF.

This clonotype has only a few counts. The chain carries TRBV6-6 and TRBJ1-5, with 7 positions matching TRBD1. This CDR3 contains 13 residues. The V gene's germline CDR1 is MNHNY and CDR2 SVGAGI (reference sequence). Trimming cost V 6 bases and J 1 base; bases outside gene matches: 0. The CDR3, as DNA: TGTGCCAGCAGGGGACAGAGCAATCAGCCCCAGCATTTT. Translating it yields CASRGQSNQPQHF.

This clonotype was recorded a few times. The rearrangement joins TRBV2 to TRBJ1-5; no clear D gene. The CDR3 is made up of 15 amino acids. Trimming cost V 4 bases and J 2 bases, with 12 bases left between them. Germline V lookup: CDR1 SNHLY, CDR2 FYNNEI. CDR3 nucleotides: TGTGCCAGCAGTGTCGCTATCGGGGGCAATCAGCCCCAGCATTTT. Translating gives CASSVAIGGNQPQHF.

This clonotype was seen ten or more times. The chain employs TRBV5-1 and TRBJ1-1; the match to TRBD1 covers 10 bases. J lost 4 bases, V lost 3 bases, and 6 bases had no gene match. CDR3 length: 15 residues. CDR1 and CDR2 from the germline V gene are SGHRS and YFSETQ. CDR3 DNA: TGCGCCAGCAGCTCCCGGACAGGGGGTGGCACTGAAGCTTTCTTT. It specifies CASSSRTGGGTEAFF.